The present T cell receptor beta chain was sequenced within a study of blood T cell repertoires in COVID-19. Looking at the study overall: T cells, B-cell-depleted T cells, or PBMCs supplied cDNA or gDNA.

The CDR3 sequence is 20 residues long. In germline, CDR1 is SGHRS, CDR2 YFSETQ. V was shortened by 0 bases and J by 7 bases, with 32 bases between the two germline ends. A Seattle source enrolled patients during active infection and followed them longitudinally. Clones were read by immunoSEQ multiplex PCR, and TCRdb kept only the in-frame ones, dropping some. The sample lists 85,000 to 120,000 clones, roughly 92% occurring once. This chain joins TRBV5-1 and TRBJ2-7, with D possibly being TRBD1 (7 bases). The sample comprised peripheral blood. The receptor comes from a woman between 50 and 59 years old with COVID-19, enrolled during active disease. The CDR3 nucleotides are TGCGCCAGCAGCTTGGCCTCTCATAGGGTCGGAGGGACAGACTACGAAGAGCAGTACTTC. Its translation is CASSLASHRVGGTDYEEQYF. Full variable domain (missing parts from reference TRBV5-1 and TRBJ2-7): KAGVTQTPRYLIKTRGQQVTLSCSPISGHRSVSWYQQTPGQGLQFLFEYFSETQRNKGNFPGRFSGRQFSNSRSEMNVSTLELGDSALYLCASSLASHRVGGTDYEEQYFGPGTRLTVT.